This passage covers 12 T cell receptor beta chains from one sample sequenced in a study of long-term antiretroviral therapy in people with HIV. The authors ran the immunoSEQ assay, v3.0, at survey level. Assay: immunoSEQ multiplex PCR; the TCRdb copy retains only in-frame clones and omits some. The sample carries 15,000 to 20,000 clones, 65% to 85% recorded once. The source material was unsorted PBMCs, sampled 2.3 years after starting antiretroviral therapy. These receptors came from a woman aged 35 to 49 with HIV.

Written as DNA, the CDR3 is TGTGCCAGCAGCCTTCAACCTACAGGGGCGGACTATGGCTACACCTTC. Encoded protein: CASSLQPTGADYGYTF. V gene TRBV7-8 combines with J gene TRBJ1-2; 7 positions match TRBD1. There are 16 residues in the CDR3. The junction had 12 bases not matched to a gene; V was cut back by 5 bases and J by 3 bases. The germline CDR1 and CDR2 sequences are SGHVS and FQNEAQ. The full variable domain, its missing parts supplied by reference TRBV7-8 and TRBJ1-2, is GAGVSQSPRYKVAKRGQDVALRCDPISGHVSLFWYQQALGQGPEFLTYFQNEAQLDKSGLPSDRFFAERPEGSVSTLKIQRTQQEDSAVYLCASSLQPTGADYGYTFGSGTRLTVV.

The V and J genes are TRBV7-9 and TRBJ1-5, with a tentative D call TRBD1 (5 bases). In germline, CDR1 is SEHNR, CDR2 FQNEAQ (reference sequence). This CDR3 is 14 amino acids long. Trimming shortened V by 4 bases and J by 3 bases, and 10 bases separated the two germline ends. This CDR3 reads CASSSDSLNQPQHF. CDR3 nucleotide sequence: TGTGCCAGCAGCTCAGACAGCCTCAATCAGCCCCAGCATTTT.

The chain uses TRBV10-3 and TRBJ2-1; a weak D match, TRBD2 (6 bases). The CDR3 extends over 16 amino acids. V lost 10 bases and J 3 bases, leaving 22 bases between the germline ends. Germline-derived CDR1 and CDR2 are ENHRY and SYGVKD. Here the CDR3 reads CATLSSVLGFYNEQFF. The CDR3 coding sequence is TGTGCCACCCTTTCTAGCGTCTTGGGGTTCTACAATGAGCAGTTCTTC.

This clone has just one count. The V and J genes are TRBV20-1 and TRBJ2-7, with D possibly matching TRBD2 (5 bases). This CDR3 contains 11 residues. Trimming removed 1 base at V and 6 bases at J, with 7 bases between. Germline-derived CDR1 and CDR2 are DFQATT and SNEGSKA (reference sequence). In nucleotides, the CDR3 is TGCAGTGCTAGAGGAGGGAGCGAGCAGTACTTC. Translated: CSARGGSEQYF.

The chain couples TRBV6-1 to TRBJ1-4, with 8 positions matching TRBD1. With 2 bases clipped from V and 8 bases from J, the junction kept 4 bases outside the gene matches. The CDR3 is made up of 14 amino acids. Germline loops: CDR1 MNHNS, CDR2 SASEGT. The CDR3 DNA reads TGTGCCAGCAGTGAATCAGGGGGCCGGGAAAAACTGTTTTTT. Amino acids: CASSESGGREKLFF.

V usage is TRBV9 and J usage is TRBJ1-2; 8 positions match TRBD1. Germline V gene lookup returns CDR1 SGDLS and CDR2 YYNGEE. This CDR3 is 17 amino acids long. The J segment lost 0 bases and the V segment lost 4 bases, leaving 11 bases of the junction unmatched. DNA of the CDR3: TGTGCCAGCAGCCCCCGGACAGGGAAAAAATCTAACTATGGCTACACCTTC. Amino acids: CASSPRTGKKSNYGYTF.

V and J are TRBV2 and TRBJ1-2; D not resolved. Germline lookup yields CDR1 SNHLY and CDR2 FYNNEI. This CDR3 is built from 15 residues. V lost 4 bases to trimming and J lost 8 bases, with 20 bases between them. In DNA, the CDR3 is TGTGCCAGCAGTGTCATACAGCTCACCAGGTCGGGCTACACCTTC. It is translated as CASSVIQLTRSGYTF.

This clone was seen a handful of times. As DNA, the CDR3 is TGTGCCAGCAGTGTACAGGGATTAACCTACGAGCAGTACTTC. It specifies CASSVQGLTYEQYF. The V call is TRBV2, the J call TRBJ2-7, with a tentative D call TRBD1 (6 bases). CDR1 and CDR2 from the germline V gene are SNHLY and FYNNEI. The ends were cut back, 4 bases at V and 2 bases at J, with 12 bases in the middle. The CDR3 totals 14 residues.

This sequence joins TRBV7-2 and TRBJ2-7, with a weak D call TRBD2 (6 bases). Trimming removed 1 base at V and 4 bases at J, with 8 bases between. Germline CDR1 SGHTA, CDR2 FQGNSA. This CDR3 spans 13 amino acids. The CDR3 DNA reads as TGTGCCAGCAGCTTAGGTCGGGAGTACGAGCAGTACTTC. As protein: CASSLGREYEQYF.

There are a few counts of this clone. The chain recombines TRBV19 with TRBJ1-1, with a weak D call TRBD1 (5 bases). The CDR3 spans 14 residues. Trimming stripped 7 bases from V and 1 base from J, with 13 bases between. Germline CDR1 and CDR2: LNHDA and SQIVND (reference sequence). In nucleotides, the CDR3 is TGTGCCAGTACCTGGGGGGGAGCGAACACTGAAGCTTTCTTT. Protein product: CASTWGGANTEAFF.

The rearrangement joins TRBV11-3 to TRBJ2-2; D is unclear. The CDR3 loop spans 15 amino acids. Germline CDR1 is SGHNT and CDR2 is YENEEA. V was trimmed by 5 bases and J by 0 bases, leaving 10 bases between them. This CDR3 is CASSALGANTGELFF. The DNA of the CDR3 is TGTGCCAGCAGCGCTCTCGGCGCGAACACCGGGGAGCTGTTTTTT.

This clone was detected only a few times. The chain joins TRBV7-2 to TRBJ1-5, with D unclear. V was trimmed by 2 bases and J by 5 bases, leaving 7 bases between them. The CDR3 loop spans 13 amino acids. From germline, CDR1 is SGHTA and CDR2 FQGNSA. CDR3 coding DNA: TGTGCCAGCAGCTTAATCATGTATCAGCCCCAGCATTTT. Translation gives CASSLIMYQPQHF.